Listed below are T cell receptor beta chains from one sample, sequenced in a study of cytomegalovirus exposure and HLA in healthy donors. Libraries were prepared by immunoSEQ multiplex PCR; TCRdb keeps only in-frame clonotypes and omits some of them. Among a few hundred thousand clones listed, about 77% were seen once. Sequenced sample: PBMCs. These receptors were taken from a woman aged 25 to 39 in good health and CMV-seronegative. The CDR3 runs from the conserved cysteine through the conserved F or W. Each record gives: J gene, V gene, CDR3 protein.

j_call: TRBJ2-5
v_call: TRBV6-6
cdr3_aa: CASSYLAVQETQYF

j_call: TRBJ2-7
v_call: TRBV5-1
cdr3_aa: CASSLEGDGNYEQYF

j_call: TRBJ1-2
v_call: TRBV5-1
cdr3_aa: CASSGGTGATNYGYTF

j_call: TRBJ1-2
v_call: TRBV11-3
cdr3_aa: CASSLESFYGYTF

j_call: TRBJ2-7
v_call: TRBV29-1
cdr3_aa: CSALSGLNYEQYF

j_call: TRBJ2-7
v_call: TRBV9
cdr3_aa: CASSVSVGGGYEQYF

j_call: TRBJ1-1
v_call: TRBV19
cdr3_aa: CASSSNRDTEAFF

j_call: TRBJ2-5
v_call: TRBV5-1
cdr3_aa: CASSPISLAIETQYF

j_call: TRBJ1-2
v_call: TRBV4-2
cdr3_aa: CASSQGGPNYGYTF

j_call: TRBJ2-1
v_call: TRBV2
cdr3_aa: CASSEIEERGEQFF

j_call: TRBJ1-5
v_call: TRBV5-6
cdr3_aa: CASSLEGGNQPQHF

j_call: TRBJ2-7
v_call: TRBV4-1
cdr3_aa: CASSQDASGIIEQYF